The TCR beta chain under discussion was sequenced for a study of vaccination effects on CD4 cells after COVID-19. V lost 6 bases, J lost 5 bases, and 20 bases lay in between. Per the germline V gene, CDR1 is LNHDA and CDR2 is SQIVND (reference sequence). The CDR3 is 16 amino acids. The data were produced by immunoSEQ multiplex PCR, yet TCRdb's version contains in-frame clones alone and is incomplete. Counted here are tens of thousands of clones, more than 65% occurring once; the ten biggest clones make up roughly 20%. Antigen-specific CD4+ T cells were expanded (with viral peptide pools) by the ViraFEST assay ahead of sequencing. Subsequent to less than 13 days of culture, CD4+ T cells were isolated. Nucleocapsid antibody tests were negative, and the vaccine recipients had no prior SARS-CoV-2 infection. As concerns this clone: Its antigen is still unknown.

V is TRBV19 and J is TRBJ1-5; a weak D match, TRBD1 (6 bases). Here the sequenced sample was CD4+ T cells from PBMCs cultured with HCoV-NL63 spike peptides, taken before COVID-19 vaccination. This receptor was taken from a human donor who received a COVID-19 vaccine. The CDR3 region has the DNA TGTGCCAGTAGCCCGCCCAGCAGGGCAGGGGATCAGCCCCAGCATTTT. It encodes CASSPPSRAGDQPQHF.